The next 27 T cell receptor beta chains were all read from a single sample in a study of control samples from healthy donors and cancer patients. The method was immunoSEQ multiplex PCR; TCRdb's version includes in-frame clones alone and lacks a portion of them. The data show some 120,000 clones, around 92% seen once. The sample was PBMCs. These receptors all stem from an older man with head and neck cancer.

This clone came up once. The CDR3 nucleotides read TGTGCCAGCAGCCGGGCGGGGACAGTCGACTATGGCTACACCTTC. As protein: CASSRAGTVDYGYTF. The chain joins TRBV6-5 to TRBJ1-2; 7 bases map to TRBD1. This CDR3 contains 15 residues. The germline V gene has CDR1 MNHEY and CDR2 SVGAGI. V shed 6 bases, J shed 3 bases, and the junction held 10 bases outside the gene matches.

The V and J genes are TRBV7-9 and TRBJ2-1; no clear D gene. Looked up from germline, CDR1 is SEHNR and CDR2 is FQNEAQ (reference sequence). Between the trimmed V and J ends, which lost 3 bases and 7 bases, there was a span of 7 bases. The CDR3 loop spans 12 amino acids. In DNA form, the CDR3 reads TGTGCCAGCAGCTTTACCGAGAATGAGCAGTTCTTC. This codes for CASSFTENEQFF.

This chain links TRBV7-9 with TRBJ2-1, with 11 nucleotides matching TRBD1. Germline V gene data show CDR1 as SEHNR and CDR2 as FQNEAQ (reference sequence). The CDR3 spans 17 residues. V dropped 5 bases and J dropped 8; count of bases not matched to a gene: 14. The CDR3 loop reads CASSKNTFWTGGDEQFF. The DNA of the CDR3 is TGTGCCAGCAGCAAGAATACCTTTTGGACAGGGGGCGATGAGCAGTTCTTC.

CDR3 in amino acids: CASSYGSAGNTIYF. CDR3 coding DNA: TGTGCCAGCAGTTACGGGTCAGCCGGAAACACCATATATTTT. The chain has TRBV6-5 and TRBJ1-3; D is unresolved. This CDR3 is 14 amino acids long. CDR1 is MNHEY, CDR2 SVGAGI, per germline. V was pared by 2 bases and J by 4 bases, with 9 bases between.

The chain employs TRBV27 and TRBJ1-4; tentative D call: TRBD1 (6 bases). The CDR3 contains 15 residues. V was clipped by 2 bases and J by 8 bases, with 15 bases between them. CDR1 and CDR2 from the germline V gene are MNHEY and SMNVEV (reference sequence). The CDR3 bases are TGTGCCAGCAGTTTACGGGGCAGGGGATTGGAAAAACTGTTTTTT. It codes for CASSLRGRGLEKLFF.

The J gene is TRBJ1-3, the V gene TRBV9; D unclear. The CDR3 is made up of 15 amino acids. Germline V gene data show CDR1 as SGDLS and CDR2 as YYNGEE. V lost 3 bases to trimming and J lost 0 bases, with 10 bases between them. The CDR3 DNA reads TGTGCCAGCAGCGCTAGGCACACCTCTGGAAACACCATATATTTT. It specifies CASSARHTSGNTIYF.

This chain links TRBV13 with TRBJ2-7; D gene ambiguous. The V and J ends lost 4 bases and 5 bases respectively, with 12 bases between them. The CDR3 spans 13 residues. CDR1 and CDR2 (germline): PRHDT, FYEKMQ (reference sequence). The DNA for the CDR3 is TGTGCCAGCAGCTCATCCTATGAAGACGAGCAGTACTTC. Encoded protein: CASSSSYEDEQYF.

V and J are TRBV13 and TRBJ2-7, with D perhaps TRBD1 or TRBD2 (5 bases each). The CDR3 runs 14 residues. From germline, CDR1 is PRHDT and CDR2 FYEKMQ (reference sequence). The V gene lost 2 bases and the J gene lost 3 bases, with 11 bases spanning the gap. The chain's CDR3 is CASSLSGTDYEQYF. CDR3 in DNA: TGTGCCAGCAGCTTATCCGGGACCGACTACGAGCAGTACTTC.

The chain links TRBV6-5 to TRBJ2-7; D ambiguous. This CDR3 has 12 amino acids. Per the germline V gene, CDR1 is MNHEY and CDR2 is SVGAGI. The V and J ends lost 6 bases and 0 bases respectively, with 6 bases between them. CDR3 protein: CASRDGSYEQYF. CDR3 sequence (DNA): TGTGCCAGCAGGGACGGCTCCTACGAGCAGTACTTC.

This clone appeared a single time. This chain joins TRBV18 and TRBJ2-2; TRBD2 aligns across 10 bases. The CDR3 consists of 16 residues. Germline loops: CDR1 KGHSH, CDR2 LQKENI. Germline trimming cut 3 bases from V and 5 bases from J; bases unmatched to any gene: 6. The CDR3 reads CASSPQAGGRTGELFF. For the CDR3, the DNA is TGTGCCAGCTCACCCCAAGCGGGAGGGCGGACCGGGGAGCTGTTTTTT.

The chain employs TRBV27 and TRBJ1-2; D is perhaps TRBD1 (5 bases). With 3 bases removed from V and 2 bases from J, the gap between germline ends came to 10 bases. The germline gives CDR1 MNHEY, CDR2 SMNVEV (reference sequence). The CDR3 has 14 amino acids. CDR3 coding DNA: TGTGCCAGCAGTTTGTATGGGGGAAACTATGGCTACACCTTC. It is translated as CASSLYGGNYGYTF.

The chain carries TRBV6-2 or TRBV6-3 and TRBJ2-7; TRBD2 is a possible D gene (6 bases). This CDR3 spans 15 amino acids. Germline V gene data show CDR1 as MNHEY and CDR2 as SVGEGT. The germline V and J ends were trimmed by 4 bases and 1 base, with 14 bases remaining between them. The CDR3 loop is CASSSIRDLSYEQYF. The CDR3 DNA reads as TGTGCCAGCAGTTCCATCCGGGACTTGTCCTACGAGCAGTACTTC.

V is TRBV3-1 (or the pseudogene TRBV3-2) and J is TRBJ1-4, with no clear D. The CDR3 extends over 13 amino acids. Trimming left V 8 bases short and J 4 bases short, with 11 bases between. Germline CDR1 reads LGHDT; CDR2 reads YNNKEL (reference sequence). Here the CDR3 DNA reads TGTGCCAGCTCCCAGTGGGGTAATGAAAAACTGTTTTTT. Encoded protein: CASSQWGNEKLFF.

The V gene is TRBV11-2, the J gene TRBJ1-2, with TRBD1 matching over 7 bases. The germline V gene has CDR1 SGHAT and CDR2 FQNNGV. The J segment lost 5 bases and the V segment lost 5 bases, leaving 8 bases of the junction unmatched. This CDR3 is built from 14 residues. CDR3 loop: CASSLWTGAYGYTF. CDR3 nucleotides: TGTGCCAGCAGCCTCTGGACAGGTGCTTATGGCTACACCTTC.

The J gene is TRBJ2-5, the V gene TRBV30; D perhaps matches TRBD1 (6 bases). Deletions cut 0 bases from V and 5 bases from J, with 16 bases between. Germline values: CDR1 GTSNPN, CDR2 SVGIG (reference sequence). The CDR3 consists of 15 residues. Written as DNA, the CDR3 is TGTGCCTGGAGTGTACAACAGGGTCGGCGGGAGACCCAGTACTTC. Protein product: CAWSVQQGRRETQYF.

The gene calls are TRBV12-3 or TRBV12-4 and TRBJ2-7, with 8 bases that match TRBD1. This CDR3 is 13 amino acids long. V lost 4 bases to trimming and J lost 6 bases; unmatched junction nucleotides: 5. The CDR3 loop is CASSWTGPGEQYF. The CDR3 DNA reads TGTGCCAGCAGTTGGACAGGGCCGGGCGAGCAGTACTTC.

The V and J genes are TRBV7-6 and TRBJ2-1; 7 positions agree with TRBD2. CDR3 length: 16 residues. The trim removed 5 bases at V and 4 bases at J, leaving 11 bases unmatched. Per germline, CDR1 SGHVS and CDR2 FNYEAQ. The CDR3 nucleotides read TGTGCCAGCAGCCCCCCTGCGTCGGGGGGATACAATGAGCAGTTCTTC. Encoded protein: CASSPPASGGYNEQFF.

The V gene is TRBV30, the J gene TRBJ1-5; D is unclear. V was clipped by 2 bases and J by 4 bases, with 9 bases between them. Germline V gives CDR1 GTSNPN, CDR2 SVGIG (reference sequence). The length of the CDR3 is 13 residues. The CDR3 region is CAWSPQENQPQHF. The CDR3 region has the DNA TGTGCCTGGAGTCCCCAGGAGAATCAGCCCCAGCATTTT.

This chain connects TRBV18 to TRBJ2-7; TRBD2 matches at 8 bases. The trim removed 3 bases at V and 6 bases at J, leaving 16 bases unmatched. The CDR3 has 17 amino acids. Germline values: CDR1 KGHSH, CDR2 LQKENI. CDR3 DNA: TGTGCCAGCTCACCCGGGACTAGTACCCCCTGGGTATCCGAGCAGTACTTC. This encodes CASSPGTSTPWVSEQYF.

The chain is built from TRBV4-1 and TRBJ2-4, with D possibly being TRBD2 (5 bases). Germline loops: CDR1 MGHRA, CDR2 YSYEKL. CDR3 length: 16 residues. V lost 0 bases to trimming and J lost 3 bases, with 12 bases between them. The CDR3 sequence is CASSQDEGLGKNIQYF. The CDR3, as DNA: TGCGCCAGCAGCCAAGATGAGGGCTTGGGCAAAAACATTCAGTACTTC.

The rearrangement uses TRBV4-3 and TRBJ1-2, with 8 nucleotides matching TRBD1. In germline, CDR1 is LGHNA, CDR2 YSLEER. The length of the CDR3 is 14 residues. With V trimmed by 4 bases and J by 5 bases, 6 bases remained unmatched. The CDR3 sequence: CASSRGQVGYGYTF. The CDR3 DNA is TGCGCCAGCAGCCGGGGACAGGTTGGATATGGCTACACCTTC.

The chain employs TRBV25-1 and TRBJ1-2; a weak D match, TRBD1 (5 bases). Germline V CDR1 and CDR2: MGHDK, SYGVNS. The CDR3 loop spans 13 amino acids. V dropped 4 bases and J dropped 9 bases, with 15 bases sitting between them. Here the CDR3 DNA reads TGTGCCAGCAGTGGGGGGTTTGGTAGACGCTACACCTTC. Protein: CASSGGFGRRYTF.

This rearrangement joins TRBV7-2 to TRBJ1-1; D not certain. V was clipped by 5 bases and J by 1 base, with 14 bases between them. The CDR3 length is 15 residues. CDR1 SGHTA and CDR2 FQGNSA come from the germline V gene. The CDR3 DNA reads as TGTGCCAGCAGCCAGGAGGTAGGCAGGAACACTGAAGCTTTCTTT. It encodes CASSQEVGRNTEAFF.

The chain links TRBV4-3 to TRBJ1-2; D remains unclear. Germline CDR1 reads LGHNA; CDR2 reads YSLEER. The CDR3 runs 14 residues. The V end lost 0 bases, the J end lost 7 bases, and 12 bases lay between the germline ends. The DNA of the CDR3 is TGCGCCAGCAGCCAAGATCACGGCAGGCGTGGCTACACCTTC. This gives the protein CASSQDHGRRGYTF.

This sequence joins TRBV18 and TRBJ1-4; no clear D. Trimming removed 3 bases from V and 5 bases from J, with 13 bases in between. CDR1 and CDR2 from the germline V gene are KGHSH and LQKENI. The CDR3 sequence is 15 residues long. The CDR3 DNA sequence: TGTGCCAGCTCACCGGCGTCTCGGCTGAATGAAAAACTGTTTTTT. Residues: CASSPASRLNEKLFF.

This sequence joins TRBV14 and TRBJ2-5; 11 positions agree with TRBD2. This CDR3 has 15 amino acids. Trimming cost V 1 base and J 8 bases; bases outside gene matches: 6. Germline V lookup: CDR1 SGHDN, CDR2 FVKESK. The CDR3 is CASSQAPGTSGTQYF. DNA for the CDR3: TGTGCCAGCAGCCAAGCCCCTGGGACTAGCGGCACCCAGTACTTC. Variable domain in full (rest from reference TRBV14 and TRBJ2-5): EAGVTQFPSHSVIEKGQTVTLRCDPISGHDNLYWYRRVMGKEIKFLLHFVKESKQDESGMPNNRFLAERTGGTYSTLKVQPAELEDSGVYFCASSQAPGTSGTQYFGPGTRLLVL.

This chain joins TRBV5-1 and TRBJ1-2; TRBD1 matches at 9 bases. The length of the CDR3 is 13 residues. The V and J ends lost 5 bases and 8 bases, in that order; junction bases with no gene match: 7. Germline-derived CDR1 and CDR2 are SGHRS and YFSETQ. CDR3 loop: CASRPTGGEGYTF. The CDR3 DNA reads as TGCGCCAGCAGACCTACAGGGGGCGAGGGCTACACCTTC.